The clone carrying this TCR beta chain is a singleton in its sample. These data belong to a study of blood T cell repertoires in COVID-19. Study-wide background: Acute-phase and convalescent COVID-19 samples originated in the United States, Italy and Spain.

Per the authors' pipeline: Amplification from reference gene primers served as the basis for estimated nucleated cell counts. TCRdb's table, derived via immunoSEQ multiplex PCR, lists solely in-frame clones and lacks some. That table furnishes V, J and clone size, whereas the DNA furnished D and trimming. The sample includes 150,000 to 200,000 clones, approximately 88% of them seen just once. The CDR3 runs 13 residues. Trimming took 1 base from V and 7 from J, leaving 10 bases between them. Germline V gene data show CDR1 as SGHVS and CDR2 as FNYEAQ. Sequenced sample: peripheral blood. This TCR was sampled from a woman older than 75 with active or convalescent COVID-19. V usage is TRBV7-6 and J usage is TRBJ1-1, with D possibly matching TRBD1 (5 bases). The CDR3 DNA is TGTGCCAGCAGCTTAGGACAGAGGTTTGAAGCTTTCTTT. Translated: CASSLGQRFEAFF.